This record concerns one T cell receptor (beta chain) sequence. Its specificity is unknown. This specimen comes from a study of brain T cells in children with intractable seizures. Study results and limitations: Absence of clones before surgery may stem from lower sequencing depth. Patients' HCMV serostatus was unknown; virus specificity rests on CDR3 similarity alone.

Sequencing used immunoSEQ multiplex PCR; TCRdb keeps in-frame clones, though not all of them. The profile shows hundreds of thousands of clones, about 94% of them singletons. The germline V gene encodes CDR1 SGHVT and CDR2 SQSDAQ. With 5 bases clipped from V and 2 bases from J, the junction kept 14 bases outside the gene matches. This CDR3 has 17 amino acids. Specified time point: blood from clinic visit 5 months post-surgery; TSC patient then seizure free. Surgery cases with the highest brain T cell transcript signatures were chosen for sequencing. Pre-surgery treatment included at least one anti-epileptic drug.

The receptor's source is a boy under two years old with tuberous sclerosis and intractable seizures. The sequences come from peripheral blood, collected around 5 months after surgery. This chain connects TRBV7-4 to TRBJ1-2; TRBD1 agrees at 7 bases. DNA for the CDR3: TGTGCCAGCAGCCCAAGCGGGACAGAGGCGATAAACTATGGCTACACCTTC. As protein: CASSPSGTEAINYGYTF. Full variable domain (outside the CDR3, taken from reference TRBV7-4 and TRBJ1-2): GAGVSQSPRYKVAKRGRDVALRCDSISGHVTLYWYRQTLGQGSEVLTYSQSDAQRDKSGRPSGRFSAERPERSVSTLKIQRTEQGDSAVYLCASSPSGTEAINYGYTFGSGTRLTVV.